The table lists the clone carrying this T cell receptor beta chain with a few counts. The antigen remains unidentified. This entry belongs to a study of CD8+ T cells in alopecia areata. Points from the study as a whole: In lesional scalp, particularly from alopecia totalis/universalis, clonality was higher than in normal scalp. Scalp samples also contribute reads from the resident alphabeta T cells found in normal skin.

After isolation, RNA underwent reverse transcription to generate cDNA as the sequencing template. This table comes from immunoSEQ multiplex PCR, and its TCRdb copy is limited to in-frame clones, with some not included. The repertoire includes approximately 98,000 clones, 45% to 60% of them detected once, and roughly a quarter sits in the top ten. Peripheral blood and lesional scalp punch biopsies came from alopecia areata patients. Sorted populations comprised CD4+ and CD8+ T cells obtained from PBMCs. This CDR3 comprises 12 residues. Germline V gene data show CDR1 as SGHAT and CDR2 as FQNNGV. V lost 3 bases to trimming and J lost 5 bases, with 5 bases between them.

The sequence came from a human donor with alopecia areata. This chain uses TRBV11-2 with TRBJ2-1; D gene unclear. Source material: NKG2D-low CD8+ T cells sorted from blood. The CDR3 loop reads CASSFGHNEQFF. CDR3 nucleotide sequence: TGTGCCAGCAGCTTCGGCCACAATGAGCAGTTCTTC. Full variable domain (remainder filled in from reference TRBV11-2 and TRBJ2-1): EAGVAQSPRYKIIEKRQSVAFWCNPISGHATLYWYQQILGQGPKLLIQFQNNGVVDDSQLPKDRFSAERLKGVDSTLKIQPAKLEDSAVYLCASSFGHNEQFFGPGTRLTVL.